This T cell receptor beta chain was identified during a study of blood T cell dynamics during melanoma immunotherapy. Study-level results: Disease-control patients' PBMC repertoires became either more clonal or more diverse at W3.

Remarks on this clone: Its target is unknown.

The time point: week 3, after first cycle of checkpoint inhibitor. Sampling occurred pretreatment (T0) and at week 3 (W3), after cycle one of checkpoint blockade. At 12 weeks after first infusion, RECIST 1.1 defined response for most patients. The CDR3 extends over 16 amino acids. Germline loops: CDR1 MNHEY, CDR2 SMNVEV (reference sequence). The junction had 11 bases not matched to a gene; V was cut back by 3 bases and J by 5 bases. Each bulk PBMC sample had about 350 ng DNA loaded. Assay used: immunoSEQ multiplex PCR; TCRdb lists only in-frame clones, some missing. This sample has 3,500 to 5,500 clones, with about four fifths found just once.

This TCR came from a human donor with melanoma. This chain connects TRBV27 to TRBJ2-7; 9 bases fit TRBD1. Material: blood, obtained from a patient treated with checkpoint blockade. The chain's CDR3 is CASSLYPGQGHDEQYF. In nucleotides, the CDR3 is TGTGCCAGCAGTTTGTACCCGGGACAGGGACACGACGAGCAGTACTTC.